One and the same sample provided the 11 T cell receptor beta chains below, sequenced in a study of blood T cell repertoires in COVID-19. Measured with immunoSEQ multiplex PCR; TCRdb has only the in-frame clones, and not every one. The sample records 60,000 to 85,000 clones, approximately 74% being singletons. The sequenced material came from peripheral blood. These TCRs come from a human donor with acute or convalescent COVID-19. The donor label of this sample is uncertain.

The chain employs TRBV15 and TRBJ1-2; 9 bases map to TRBD1. The CDR3 spans 14 residues. Trimming took 0 bases from V and 4 from J; bases not matched to a gene: 0. The V gene's germline CDR1 is LNHNV and CDR2 YYDKDF (reference sequence). CDR3 sequence (DNA): TGTGCCACCAGCAGAGAGACAGGGGGCTATGGCTACACCTTC. Its protein product is CATSRETGGYGYTF. The complete variable domain, with remaining parts taken from reference TRBV15 and TRBJ1-2, reads DAMVIQNPRYQVTQFGKPVTLSCSQTLNHNVMYWYQQKSSQAPKLLFHYYDKDFNNEADTPDNFQSRRPNTSFCFLDIRSPGLGDTAMYLCATSRETGGYGYTFGSGTRLTVV.

This clone was seen a few times. The chain uses TRBV27 and TRBJ2-7; TRBD2 aligns across 9 bases. V shed 8 bases and J 7 bases; nucleotides not matched to a gene: 12. This CDR3 contains 14 residues. Germline V lookup: CDR1 MNHEY, CDR2 SMNVEV (reference sequence). For the CDR3, the DNA is TGTGCCAGCGCACTAGCGGGCCGTCGTTGGGAGCAGTACTTC. It specifies CASALAGRRWEQYF.

This clone turned up a few times. V and J are TRBV2 and TRBJ1-2, with 7 nucleotides matching TRBD1. Germline V gene lookup returns CDR1 SNHLY and CDR2 FYNNEI. The CDR3 loop spans 14 amino acids. The V segment lost 6 bases and the J segment 5 bases; nucleotides outside the gene matches: 9. CDR3 sequence: CASRGTGVSYGYTF. The CDR3 DNA reads TGTGCCAGCAGAGGTACAGGGGTTTCGTATGGCTACACCTTC.

The chain recombines TRBV19 with TRBJ1-5, with 8 bases identical to TRBD1. Germline CDR1 reads LNHDA; CDR2 reads SQIVND (reference sequence). With V trimmed by 4 bases and J by 5 bases, 4 bases remained unmatched. The CDR3 consists of 14 residues. The DNA of the CDR3 is TGTGCCAGTAGTACAGGGGGCGATTATCAGCCCCAGCATTTT. This translates into CASSTGGDYQPQHF.

This clone was detected only a few times. The rearrangement uses TRBV4-1 and TRBJ1-1, with TRBD1 matching 7 bases. The CDR3 loop spans 12 amino acids. Unmatched junction bases numbered 6, after V lost 3 bases and J lost 11 bases. Germline values: CDR1 MGHRA, CDR2 YSYEKL. The DNA for the CDR3 is TGCGCCAGCAGCCATCCGACAGGGTGGGCTTTCTTT. It yields the protein CASSHPTGWAFF.

The chain carries TRBV7-8 and TRBJ1-2, with D uncertain. Trimming stripped 4 bases from V and 1 base from J, with 7 bases between. CDR1 is SGHVS and CDR2 is FQNEAQ in the germline V gene. The CDR3 length is 13 residues. The CDR3, as DNA: TGTGCCAGCAGCTCACCAGATAACTATGGCTACACCTTC. This sequence encodes CASSSPDNYGYTF.

The chain links TRBV11-2 to TRBJ2-5, with 9 bases aligning to TRBD2. The germline CDR1 and CDR2 sequences are SGHAT and FQNNGV. CDR3 length: 15 residues. V dropped 5 bases and J dropped 5; count of bases not matched to a gene: 9. The CDR3 here is CASSQAGGGVETQYF. The CDR3 region has the DNA TGTGCCAGCAGCCAAGCGGGGGGAGGGGTGGAGACCCAGTACTTC.

The CDR3 loop reads CASSFSREAEPQHF. The CDR3 nucleotides are TGTGCCAGCAGCTTTTCCCGGGAGGCTGAGCCCCAGCATTTT. The V and J genes are TRBV7-8 and TRBJ1-5; no definite D call. The ends were cut back, 3 bases at V and 8 bases at J, with 14 bases in the middle. Germline assignment: CDR1 SGHVS and CDR2 FQNEAQ. The CDR3 totals 14 residues.

The chain combines TRBV7-2 with TRBJ2-1; possibly TRBD2 for D (6 bases). V was shortened by 1 base and J by 4 bases, with 11 bases between the two germline ends. The CDR3 runs to 15 residues. Germline-derived CDR1 and CDR2 are SGHTA and FQGNSA. Written as DNA, the CDR3 is TGTGCCAGCAGCTTAGGGCGGGGCCTTTACAATGAGCAGTTCTTC. This sequence encodes CASSLGRGLYNEQFF.

The chain links TRBV9 to TRBJ1-3; no clear D gene. CDR3 length equals 17 residues. V lost 3 bases, J lost 1 base, and 17 bases lay in between. CDR1 and CDR2 (germline): SGDLS, YYNGEE. CDR3 loop: CASSAGGSLGSGNTIYF. CDR3 nucleotides: TGTGCCAGCAGCGCAGGAGGGAGTCTGGGGTCTGGAAACACCATATATTTT.

The V call is TRBV7-8, the J call TRBJ2-1; TRBD2 matches at 13 bases. J lost 7 bases, V lost 1 base, and 4 bases had no gene match. There are 16 residues in the CDR3. The germline V gene has CDR1 SGHVS and CDR2 FQNEAQ. Written as DNA, the CDR3 is TGTGCCAGCAGCTTAGTACTAGCGGGGGGGCCAAATGAGCAGTTCTTC. The encoded protein is CASSLVLAGGPNEQFF.